The 32 T cell receptor beta chains in this list originate from one sample, sequenced in a study of cytomegalovirus exposure and HLA in healthy donors. The PCR employed 60 Vbeta primers together with 13 Jbeta primers. Here immunoSEQ multiplex PCR was the method, and the copy in TCRdb shows in-frame clones only, minus some. The table has fewer than 150,000 clones, 73% seen once. Sequencing was carried out using PBMCs. These receptors were collected from a human donor in good health.

The chain employs TRBV10-3 and TRBJ2-2; TRBD1 aligns across 10 bases. Germline V gene lookup returns CDR1 ENHRY and CDR2 SYGVKD. The CDR3 spans 14 residues. J gave up 4 bases and V 10 bases, and 6 bases lay outside the gene matches. CDR3 loop: CATRQGARTGELFF. For the CDR3, the DNA is TGTGCCACACGACAGGGGGCGCGCACCGGGGAGCTGTTTTTT.

With regard to this clone: Other DNA sequences from this sample encode an identical CDR3 as well. This CDR3 reads CATSGLAGRYNEQFF. Written as DNA, the CDR3 is TGTGCCACCAGCGGGTTGGCAGGCCGATACAATGAGCAGTTCTTC. The rearrangement uses TRBV15 and TRBJ2-1; D unresolved. Trimming cost V 5 bases and J 4 bases, with 15 bases left between them. CDR3 size: 15 residues. The germline gives CDR1 LNHNV, CDR2 YYDKDF (reference sequence).

This chain joins TRBV29-1 and TRBJ1-2, with TRBD1 matching over 7 bases. The CDR3 consists of 14 residues. Germline CDR1 and CDR2: SQVTM and ANQGSEA. Losses at the gene ends were 1 base for V and 2 bases for J; bases not matched to a gene: 4. CDR3 in DNA: TGCAGCGTTGAAGGTTCAGGGGGAAACTATGGCTACACCTTC. It specifies CSVEGSGGNYGYTF. Full variable domain (remainder filled in from reference TRBV29-1 and TRBJ1-2): SAVISQKPSRDICQRGTSLTIQCQVDSQVTMMFWYRQQPGQSLTLIATANQGSEATYESGFVIDKFPISRPNLTFSTLTVSNMSPEDSSIYLCSVEGSGGNYGYTFGSGTRLTVV.

This chain uses TRBV27 with TRBJ2-2; 10 bases fit TRBD2. The CDR3 sequence is 16 residues long. Germline CDR1 MNHEY, CDR2 SMNVEV (reference sequence). Trimming at V came to 2 bases and at J to 11 bases, leaving 11 bases not matched to a gene. The CDR3 sequence is CASSLNPLAGVRELFF. CDR3 sequence (DNA): TGTGCCAGCAGTTTAAACCCGCTAGCGGGGGTCCGAGAGCTGTTTTTT.

This clone was counted a few times. The chain links TRBV6-6 to TRBJ2-5; 9 bases map to TRBD2. V was clipped by 3 bases and J by 5 bases; unmatched bases: 10. The CDR3 length is 16 residues. Per germline, CDR1 MNHNY and CDR2 SVGAGI (reference sequence). The CDR3 here is CASSYSQAGGGETQYF. Here the CDR3 DNA reads TGTGCCAGCAGTTATTCCCAAGCGGGGGGAGGTGAGACCCAGTACTTC.

This rearrangement joins TRBV30 to TRBJ2-7, with 9 nucleotides matching TRBD2. J lost 1 base, V lost 1 base, and 5 bases had no gene match. Germline loops: CDR1 GTSNPN, CDR2 SVGIG (reference sequence). The CDR3 loop spans 15 amino acids. This CDR3 is CAWSAGLAGSYEQYF. In DNA form, the CDR3 reads TGTGCCTGGAGTGCTGGGCTAGCGGGATCCTACGAGCAGTACTTC.

This clone was detected only a few times. The chain is built from TRBV30 and TRBJ1-1; D uncertain. This CDR3 has 17 amino acids. The V gene lost 4 bases and the J gene lost 0 bases, with 21 bases spanning the gap. Germline V lookup: CDR1 GTSNPN, CDR2 SVGIG (reference sequence). In DNA, the CDR3 is TGTGCCTGGACTTCTGCTGTTCGGGAGGTTTTGAACACTGAAGCTTTCTTT. Its protein is CAWTSAVREVLNTEAFF.

The rearrangement uses TRBV27 and TRBJ2-1; possible D gene TRBD1, 5 bases. The CDR3 runs to 12 residues. With 10 bases removed from V and 4 bases from J, the gap between germline ends came to 11 bases. From germline, CDR1 is MNHEY and CDR2 SMNVEV (reference sequence). The CDR3 loop is CATGQGYNEQFF. CDR3 coding DNA: TGTGCCACCGGGCAGGGATACAATGAGCAGTTCTTC.

In its sample, this clone was seen a few times. V gene TRBV29-1 combines with J gene TRBJ1-5; 7 bases line up with TRBD1. The CDR3 has 13 amino acids. Looked up from germline, CDR1 is SQVTM and CDR2 is ANQGSEA. The V gene end was trimmed by 6 bases and the J gene end by 8 bases; junction bases not matched to a gene: 10. CDR3 sequence (DNA): TGCAGCGTGCAGGGGGACAGTTGGGAGCCCCAGCATTTT. It encodes CSVQGDSWEPQHF.

In nucleotides, the CDR3 is TGCGCCAGCAGCCAGACAGGGGTCAATGAGCAGTTCTTC. Translating gives CASSQTGVNEQFF. The chain carries TRBV4-1 and TRBJ2-1, with TRBD1 identical over 8 bases. CDR1 MGHRA and CDR2 YSYEKL come from the germline V gene. V trimming: 3 bases; J trimming: 6 bases; junction bases outside the gene matches: 1. This CDR3 is built from 13 residues.

The chain carries TRBV13 and TRBJ1-1, with 7 bases that match TRBD1. From germline, CDR1 is PRHDT and CDR2 FYEKMQ (reference sequence). The CDR3 has 14 residues. The V gene end was trimmed by 5 bases and the J gene end by 0 bases; junction bases not matched to a gene: 3. The CDR3 coding sequence is TGTGCCAGCAGCCCGGGACAGATGAACACTGAAGCTTTCTTT. Translating it yields CASSPGQMNTEAFF.

Here the CDR3 DNA reads TGTGCCAGCAGCTTGAGTCAGGGGTCCCACGAGCAGTACTTC. This translates into CASSLSQGSHEQYF. The chain employs TRBV5-6 and TRBJ2-7, with D maybe TRBD1 (6 bases). V was cut by 1 base and J by 5 bases, with 13 bases left in between. In germline, CDR1 is SGHDT, CDR2 YYEEEE. There are 14 residues in the CDR3.

This chain links TRBV30 with TRBJ2-1, with TRBD1 matching 8 bases. V lost 0 bases to trimming and J lost 10 bases; unmatched junction nucleotides: 11. From germline, CDR1 is GTSNPN and CDR2 SVGIG (reference sequence). This CDR3 is built from 15 residues. The CDR3 sequence: CAWSVPRGRIGEQFF. The CDR3, as DNA: TGTGCCTGGAGTGTACCCAGGGGGCGAATTGGGGAGCAGTTCTTC.

The V and J genes are TRBV7-9 and TRBJ1-2; 7 bases align to TRBD1. The germline V gene has CDR1 SEHNR and CDR2 FQNEAQ (reference sequence). CDR3 length: 13 residues. J was trimmed by 7 bases and V by 8 bases; bases with no gene match: 10. The CDR3 DNA sequence: TGTGCCAGCGATAGACAGGGTTTGGGTGGCTACACCTTC. Translation gives CASDRQGLGGYTF.

This clone showed up just a few times. The V and J genes are TRBV11-2 and TRBJ2-5, with D possibly matching TRBD1 (6 bases). TRBJ2-7 matches the DNA end more closely, so the J call is doubtful. CDR1 SGHAT and CDR2 FQNNGV come from the germline V gene. The CDR3 runs to 12 residues. The CDR3 sequence: CASSLDRYEQYF. CDR3 sequence (DNA): TGTGCCAGCAGCTTGGACAGATACGAGCAGTACTTC.

The V and J genes are TRBV29-1 and TRBJ2-1; D not certain. The germline gives CDR1 SQVTM, CDR2 ANQGSEA. The V and J ends lost 6 bases and 5 bases respectively, with 5 bases between them. There are 10 residues in the CDR3. The CDR3 region is CSVYHNEQFF. DNA of the CDR3: TGCAGCGTCTACCACAATGAGCAGTTCTTC.

The chain combines TRBV9 with TRBJ2-5, with TRBD2 identical over 10 bases. V dropped 1 base and J dropped 2; count of bases not matched to a gene: 2. The CDR3 is 15 amino acids. CDR1 is SGDLS and CDR2 is YYNGEE in the germline V gene. CDR3 in amino acids: CASSVTSGAQETQYF. CDR3 coding DNA: TGTGCCAGCAGCGTAACTAGCGGGGCTCAAGAGACCCAGTACTTC.

In this sample, this clone turned up a few times. This sequence joins TRBV11-2 and TRBJ2-1; D possibly corresponds to TRBD2 (6 bases). CDR3 size: 14 residues. V lost 5 bases, J lost 7 bases, and 15 bases lay in between. The germline V gene encodes CDR1 SGHAT and CDR2 FQNNGV. CDR3 nucleotides: TGTGCCAGCAGCCCCCCGGGAGTTGGAAATGAGCAGTTCTTC. Translation: CASSPPGVGNEQFF.

V is TRBV9 and J is TRBJ1-2, with D tentatively TRBD1 (5 bases). CDR3 length: 15 amino acids. V was trimmed by 4 bases and J by 2 bases, leaving 15 bases between them. Per the germline V gene, CDR1 is SGDLS and CDR2 is YYNGEE. As DNA, the CDR3 is TGTGCCAGCAGCCCAAGGGGTGTAGCCAACTATGGCTACACCTTC. Translation: CASSPRGVANYGYTF.

In its sample, this clone was seen a few times. The V call is TRBV4-1, the J call TRBJ1-4; D ambiguous. The germline gives CDR1 MGHRA, CDR2 YSYEKL. This CDR3 comprises 13 residues. Trimming took 1 base from V and 10 from J, leaving 10 bases between them. The CDR3 bases are TGCGCCAGCAGCCAAGGAGAGTCGGGAAAACTGTTTTTT. It is translated as CASSQGESGKLFF.

The rearrangement joins TRBV19 to TRBJ1-1; D remains unclear. V was cut by 3 bases and J by 3 bases, with 5 bases left in between. The CDR3 length is 12 residues. Germline CDR1 is LNHDA and CDR2 is SQIVND (reference sequence). The CDR3 reads CASSIRDTEAFF. The CDR3 DNA reads as TGTGCCAGTAGTATTCGGGACACTGAAGCTTTCTTT.

This sequence joins TRBV27 and TRBJ1-4; no definite D call. Germline CDR1 and CDR2: MNHEY and SMNVEV (reference sequence). The CDR3 has 17 residues. The V gene lost 2 bases and the J gene lost 4 bases, with 17 bases spanning the gap. CDR3 residues: CASSLTPGRAGNEKLFF. The CDR3 region has the DNA TGTGCCAGCAGTTTAACCCCCGGGAGGGCGGGTAATGAAAAACTGTTTTTT.

The chain carries TRBV5-5 and TRBJ1-3; D ambiguous. The germline V gene encodes CDR1 SGHKS and CDR2 YYEKEE (reference sequence). The V gene lost 4 bases and the J gene lost 0 bases, with 11 bases spanning the gap. This CDR3 has 15 amino acids. Here the CDR3 DNA reads TGTGCCAGCAGCCCGGACTGGAGCTCTGGAAACACCATATATTTT. Its translation: CASSPDWSSGNTIYF.

The V gene is TRBV7-9, the J gene TRBJ1-1; the D is unclear. The CDR3 spans 15 residues. The V end lost 1 base, the J end lost 0 bases, and 9 bases lay between the germline ends. The germline CDR1 and CDR2 sequences are SEHNR and FQNEAQ (reference sequence). The CDR3 region has the DNA TGTGCCAGCAGCTTAGTAGAGTCGGTGAACACTGAAGCTTTCTTT. Translated: CASSLVESVNTEAFF.

The chain couples TRBV28 to TRBJ2-7; perhaps TRBD1 as D (6 bases). The V end lost 5 bases, the J end lost 1 base, and 9 bases lay between the germline ends. In germline, CDR1 is MDHEN, CDR2 SYDVKM. CDR3 length equals 13 residues. The CDR3 protein is CASSRDTSYEQYF. CDR3 bases: TGTGCCAGCAGTCGGGACACATCCTACGAGCAGTACTTC.

The V call is TRBV5-6, the J call TRBJ1-2, with TRBD1 matching 8 bases. V was clipped by 6 bases and J by 4 bases; unmatched bases: 5. The germline gives CDR1 SGHDT, CDR2 YYEEEE. CDR3 size: 13 residues. For the CDR3, the DNA is TGTGCCAGCACTCAGGGGGCGGGCTATGGCTACACCTTC. This translates into CASTQGAGYGYTF.

The V and J genes are TRBV6-5 and TRBJ2-2, with D possibly matching TRBD1 (6 bases). Trimming shortened V by 0 bases and J by 5 bases, and 7 bases separated the two germline ends. Germline values: CDR1 MNHEY, CDR2 SVGAGI. This CDR3 spans 14 amino acids. CDR3 in DNA: TGTGCCAGCAGTTACTCGAGGGGGACCGGGGAGCTGTTTTTT. It encodes CASSYSRGTGELFF.

This clone was observed a handful of times. The chain combines TRBV21-1 with TRBJ1-2. TRBV21-1 is a documented pseudogene. CDR3 length: 9 residues. Written as DNA, the CDR3 is TGTGCCAGCCTCTATGGCTACACCTTC. Its protein is CASLYGYTF.

This clone was recorded only once. V is TRBV2 and J is TRBJ2-7; D remains unclear. V lost 7 bases and J lost 4, with 8 bases in between. Germline CDR1 reads SNHLY; CDR2 reads FYNNEI. The CDR3 is made up of 11 amino acids. The CDR3 spells CASNLEYEQYF. The CDR3 DNA is TGTGCCAGCAACTTAGAGTACGAGCAGTACTTC.

V usage is TRBV27 and J usage is TRBJ2-1, with unresolved D. The V gene lost 0 bases and the J gene lost 4 bases, with 4 bases spanning the gap. Germline CDR1 MNHEY, CDR2 SMNVEV (reference sequence). The CDR3 length is 13 residues. CDR3 in amino acids: CASSLSPYNEQFF. The CDR3 nucleotides are TGTGCCAGCAGTTTATCCCCGTACAATGAGCAGTTCTTC.

This sequence joins TRBV27 and TRBJ1-5, with D possibly TRBD1 on 5 matching bases. The V end was cut by 4 bases, the J end by 0 bases, with 25 bases between. The germline CDR1 and CDR2 sequences are MNHEY and SMNVEV (reference sequence). CDR3 size: 20 residues. CDR3 amino acids: CASSSPPDSDLLFSNQPQHF. The CDR3 DNA follows: TGTGCCAGCAGTTCCCCACCCGACAGCGATCTCCTATTTAGCAATCAGCCCCAGCATTTT.

The chain recombines TRBV2 with TRBJ1-4, with 9 bases aligning to TRBD1. With V trimmed by 2 bases and J by 8 bases, 6 bases remained unmatched. This CDR3 spans 15 amino acids. The germline CDR1 and CDR2 sequences are SNHLY and FYNNEI. DNA of the CDR3: TGTGCCAGCAGTGAAACGGGACAGGGCGACGAAAAACTGTTTTTT. This gives the protein CASSETGQGDEKLFF. The full variable domain, completed using reference TRBV2 and TRBJ1-4, is EPEVTQTPSHQVTQMGQEVILRCVPISNHLYFYWYRQILGQKVEFLVSFYNNEISEKSEIFDDQFSVERPDGSNFTLKIRSTKLEDSAMYFCASSETGQGDEKLFFGSGTQLSVL.